The next 11 T cell receptor beta chains were all read from a single sample in a study of CD8 T cells in ankylosing spondylitis. Using its own MiXCR run on the 5' RACE reads, TCRdb lists one record per CDR3 protein. This sample has more than 150,000 distinct CDR3 sequences, with roughly 12% found just once. What was sequenced was blood, either unsorted or a sorted T cell fraction (not recorded which). The receptors originated from a male donor with ankylosing spondylitis or in good health (not recorded which).

Many counts were recorded for this clonotype. This chain joins TRBV29-1 and TRBJ2-2; D is ambiguous. Germline loops: CDR1 SQVTM, CDR2 ANQGSEA. The V end was cut by 4 bases, the J end by 4 bases, with 7 bases between. The CDR3 is 12 amino acids. The DNA for the CDR3 is TGCAGCGTTGTGGTATCCACCGGGGAGCTGTTTTTT. Translation gives CSVVVSTGELFF.

This clonotype appeared a few times. The genes are TRBV11-2 and TRBJ1-2; no firm D call. The length of the CDR3 is 12 residues. V was pared by 5 bases and J by 3 bases, with 7 bases between. Germline-derived CDR1 and CDR2 are SGHAT and FQNNGV. CDR3 sequence: CASSQADYGYTF. CDR3 in DNA: TGTGCCAGCAGCCAAGCGGACTATGGCTACACCTTC.

Comment on this clonotype: At one boundary the junction diverges from the germline segment, which might be a read error. The J gene is TRBJ2-7, the V gene TRBV15; weak D call: TRBD2 (6 bases). The CDR3 length is 15 residues. Germline V gene data show CDR1 as LNHNV and CDR2 as YYDKDF (reference sequence). The CDR3 sequence: CAASRGGKEAYEQYF. The CDR3, as DNA: TGTGCCGCCAGCAGAGGAGGGAAAGAAGCCTACGAGCAGTACTTC. Looking up the rest from reference TRBV15 and TRBJ2-7 gives the full variable domain: DAMVIQNPRYQVTQFGKPVTLSCSQTLNHNVMYWYQQKSSQAPKLLFHYYDKDFNNEADTPDNFQSRRPNTSFCFLDIRSPGLGDTAMYLCAASRGGKEAYEQYFGPGTRLTVT.

This clonotype was recorded many times. V gene TRBV10-3 combines with J gene TRBJ2-1; tentative D call: TRBD1 (6 bases). The CDR3 is 15 residues long. Germline-derived CDR1 and CDR2 are ENHRY and SYGVKD. V lost 0 bases and J 6 bases, leaving 12 bases between the germline ends. Here the CDR3 reads CAISESRGQFNEQFF. In nucleotides, the CDR3 is TGTGCCATCAGTGAGTCGAGAGGACAGTTCAATGAGCAGTTCTTC.

This clonotype showed up many times. The J gene is TRBJ2-3, the V gene TRBV12-3 or TRBV12-4; D ambiguous. With 10 bases removed from V and 3 bases from J, the gap between germline ends came to 11 bases. The CDR3 is 12 residues long. The CDR3, as DNA: TGTGCCACCCGGCCCGGAACAGATACGCAGTATTTT. Protein: CATRPGTDTQYF.

This clonotype was found many times. This chain uses TRBV20-1 with TRBJ2-7; no reliable D call. Trimming removed 4 bases from V and 3 bases from J, with 10 bases in between. Looked up from germline, CDR1 is DFQATT and CDR2 is SNEGSKA (reference sequence). The CDR3 is 12 amino acids. The CDR3 bases are TGCAGTGCTAAAGACTGGTTCTACGAGCAGTACTTC. Translating gives CSAKDWFYEQYF.

This clonotype was observed many times. The chain links TRBV29-1 to TRBJ2-7; TRBD2 is a possible D gene (6 bases). Trimming removed 4 bases at V and 6 bases at J, with 19 bases between. Germline assignment: CDR1 SQVTM and CDR2 ANQGSEA. The CDR3 loop spans 14 amino acids. The CDR3 reads CSVGLHSGGSEQYF. The CDR3 DNA is TGCAGCGTTGGCCTACATTCAGGAGGGAGCGAGCAGTACTTC.

This sequence joins TRBV5-1 and TRBJ1-5; D perhaps matches TRBD1 (6 bases). V was pared by 4 bases and J by 7 bases, with 18 bases between. Germline V gene lookup returns CDR1 SGHRS and CDR2 YFSETQ. The CDR3 length is 15 residues. This chain's CDR3 is CASSPTQGTGQPQHF. The CDR3, as DNA: TGCGCCAGCAGCCCTACACAGGGTACGGGCCAGCCCCAGCATTTT.

This clonotype was recorded at least ten times. This sequence joins TRBV29-1 and TRBJ2-1; TRBD2 agrees at 9 bases. The CDR3 runs to 19 residues. Per the germline V gene, CDR1 is SQVTM and CDR2 is ANQGSEA. Germline trimming cut 5 bases from V and 6 bases from J; bases unmatched to any gene: 23. The CDR3 reads CSVSWGLASPYPPSNEQFF. For the CDR3, the DNA is TGCAGCGTTTCTTGGGGACTAGCCAGCCCCTATCCTCCCAGCAATGAGCAGTTCTTC.

This clonotype was observed at least ten times. The chain has TRBV20-1 and TRBJ2-1; D unresolved. The germline V gene has CDR1 DFQATT and CDR2 SNEGSKA (reference sequence). Trimming took 3 bases from V and 5 from J, leaving 17 bases between them. The CDR3 totals 15 residues. The CDR3 reads CSASPAGAYDNEQFF. The CDR3 DNA is TGCAGTGCTAGCCCGGCAGGAGCGTATGACAATGAGCAGTTCTTC.

This rearrangement joins TRBV20-1 to TRBJ2-1; 9 positions match TRBD1. Losses at the gene ends were 5 bases for V and 7 bases for J; bases not matched to a gene: 6. The CDR3 has 13 residues. Looked up from germline, CDR1 is DFQATT and CDR2 is SNEGSKA (reference sequence). CDR3 sequence reads: CSAGQGSGNEQFF. The CDR3 DNA reads TGCAGTGCTGGACAGGGGTCGGGGAATGAGCAGTTCTTC.